The sequence of this T cell receptor (beta chain) was determined in a study of vaccination and CD4 T cells after COVID-19 (dated by TCRdb to the early 2020s). The study in broad terms: Every convalescent patient had a positive nasal swab PCR test for SARS-CoV-2, with mild disease in 9 or 10 patients and severe disease in one. The convalescent cohort comprised six males and four females, including two Hispanic individuals, seven Caucasians, two Asians and one multiracial person. Participants received two doses of either the Pfizer-BioNTech BNT162b2 vaccine (n=8) or the Moderna mRNA-1273 vaccine (n=2). Post-COVID blood samples from convalescent patients were collected a median of roughly 100 days after diagnosis, with a range of about 30 to 170 days. Post-vaccine blood samples were collected a median of 72 days after the second vaccine dose, ranging from roughly 12 to 241 days. Overlapping spike peptide pools from SARS-CoV-2 and from the common cold coronaviruses HCoV-NL63, HCoV-OC43 and HCoV-229E were used as culture stimuli. In control cultures, a CEFX viral epitope pool was used as positive control, an HIV-1 Nef peptide pool was used as negative control, or no peptide was added. The spike-specific CD4+ TCR repertoire was compared before and after mRNA vaccination in over 9 COVID-19 convalescent patients and a handful of infection-naive healthy vaccine recipients. Overall results and qualifications from the work: In convalescent patients, nearly all vaccine-specific clones (304 of 307) were found to be mono-reactive for SARS-CoV-2 spike rather than cross-reactive with common cold coronaviruses. Among convalescent patients, a median 86.3% of the SARS-CoV-2-reactive clones seen after vaccination appeared only after vaccination, which suggests priming specific to the vaccine. Only a relatively small number of convalescent patients were included in the study, and early timepoints following natural infection were not analyzed. The median number of SARS-CoV-2-reactive clonotypes rose from 20 to 25 after infection to 35 to 45 after vaccination, but the change was not significant.

From its cysteine to its phenylalanine, the CDR3 spans 16 amino acids. Just CDR3 DNA is preserved here, 48 bases in frame from base 1. V is clipped by 4 bases and J by 5 bases, and the sequence between their germline boundaries is 18 bases long. Per the germline V gene, MNHEY is the CDR1 and SVGEGT is the CDR2. Concerning this clonotype: Its antigen target is currently unknown. No per-base quality is available; no much larger clone lies one base away.

What the treatment or condition label conveys for this sample: roughly ten-day PBMC culture with coronavirus spike peptide pools or control peptides (ViraFEST assay). The study used the ViraFEST assay, which expanded antigen-specific T cells with peptide pools and then identified expanded clonotypes by TCR sequencing. The convalescent patients' positive SARS-CoV-2 PCR tests were from March to December 2020, which was before the Alpha, Beta and Delta variants emerged in the United States. Each well held two million PBMCs cultured with about 9.8 ug/ml peptide pools in IMDM containing approximately 5% human AB serum and around 10 IU/ml IL-2. On days 3 and 7, half of the culture medium was replaced with fresh IL-2-containing medium. CD4+ T cells were isolated after roughly nine days of culture through negative selection using the EasySep CD4+ T cell isolation kit. Ficoll-Paque Plus gradient centrifugation was used to isolate PBMCs from whole blood, and the isolated PBMCs were then either used fresh or cryopreserved at -140C. Each culture condition was generally run in triplicate wells.

The library was built by means of PCR. At the Johns Hopkins FTIC core, DNA from the cultured CD4+ T cells underwent TCR sequencing with the Oncomine TCR Beta short-read assay. The QIAamp micro DNA kit was used to extract genomic DNA from the cultured CD4+ T cells. The Oncomine TCR Beta libraries from cultured CD4+ T cells were pooled using unique dual indexes and then sequenced on an Illumina iSeq 100. The authors' analysis ran thus. Non-productive sequences were removed, and CDR3s that did not start with C, did not end with F or W, or were shorter than 7 amino acids were discarded. The MANAFEST web application was used to identify antigen-specific clonotypes by comparing peptide-stimulated wells against reference wells and other culture wells. Positive clones required FDR below 0.05, an odds ratio above 5, and productive frequency above 0.1% in at least two of three replicate wells. A clonotype counted as cross-reactive if it showed significant expansion both in the SARS-CoV-2 spike wells and in at least one common cold coronavirus spike condition. Levenshtein distances (stringdist) and unrooted phylogenetic trees (ape) in R version 3.6.1 were used to assess CDR3 homology. TCRdb's own reprocessing of the public reads used fastp at Q25 and MiXCR and kept productive beta chains. Identical CDR3 proteins give one entry, which carries the most common genes and DNA. TCRdb, rather than the study authors, made the V and J calls. The sample table lists approximately 11,000 distinct CDR3 sequences, 70% of them with a count of one. The top ten constitute roughly 13% of the sample.

The receptor comes from a human donor who had recovered from COVID-19. The specimen was CD4+ T cells from blood, cultured in vitro. In this chain, TRBV6-2 or TRBV6-3 is recombined with TRBJ2-1; tentative D gene TRBD2, with 6 bases matching. The nucleotide sequence is given as TGTGCCAGCAGTTTCATTGGGGGAGGTCCCCACAATGAGCAGTTCTTC. Its protein reads: CASSFIGGGPHNEQFF.